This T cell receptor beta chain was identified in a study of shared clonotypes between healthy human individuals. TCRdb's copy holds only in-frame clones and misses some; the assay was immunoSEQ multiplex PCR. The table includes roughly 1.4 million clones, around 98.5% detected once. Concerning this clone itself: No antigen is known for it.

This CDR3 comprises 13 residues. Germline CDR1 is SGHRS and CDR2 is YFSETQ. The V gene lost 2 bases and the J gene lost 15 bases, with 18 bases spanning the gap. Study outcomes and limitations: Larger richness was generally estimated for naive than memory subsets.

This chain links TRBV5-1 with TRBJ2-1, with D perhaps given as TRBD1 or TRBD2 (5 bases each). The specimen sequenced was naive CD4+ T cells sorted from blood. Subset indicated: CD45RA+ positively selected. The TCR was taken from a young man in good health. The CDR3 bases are TGCGCCAGCAGCTTTCCTGGGACCGCCTTTTGGTTCTTC. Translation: CASSFPGTAFWFF.